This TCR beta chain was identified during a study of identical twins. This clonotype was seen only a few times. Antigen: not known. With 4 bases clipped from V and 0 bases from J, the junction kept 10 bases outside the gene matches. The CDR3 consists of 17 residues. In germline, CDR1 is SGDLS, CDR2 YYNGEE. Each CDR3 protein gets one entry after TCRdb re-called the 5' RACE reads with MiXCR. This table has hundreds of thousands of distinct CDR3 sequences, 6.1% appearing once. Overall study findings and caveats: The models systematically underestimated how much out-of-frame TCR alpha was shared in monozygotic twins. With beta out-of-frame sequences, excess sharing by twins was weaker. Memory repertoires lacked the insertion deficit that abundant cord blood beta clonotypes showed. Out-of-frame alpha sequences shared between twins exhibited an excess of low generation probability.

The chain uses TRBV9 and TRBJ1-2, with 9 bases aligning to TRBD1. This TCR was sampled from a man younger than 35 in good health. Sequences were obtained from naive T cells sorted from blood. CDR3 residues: CASSPRTGGITNYGYTF. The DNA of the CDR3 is TGTGCCAGCAGCCCTCGAACAGGGGGCATTACTAACTATGGCTACACCTTC.